This T cell receptor (beta chain) was found in a study of T cell responses to AZD1222 COVID-19 vaccine. As for this clone: Its antigen is not identified.

The CDR3 length is 13 residues. Germline V gene lookup returns CDR1 GTSNPN and CDR2 SVGIG (reference sequence). Trimming at V came to 4 bases and at J to 1 base, leaving 3 bases not matched to a gene. Study-wide points: Close to half of spike-specific TCRs reportedly recognize unmutated variant regions.

The repertoire was sequenced with immunoSEQ multiplex PCR; TCRdb's copy has only in-frame clones and lacks some. The sample lists 150,000 to 200,000 clones, 85% to 95% occurring once. This sequence was found in an adult in good health. The material sequenced was peripheral blood, taken on day 0 of AZD1222 vaccination. The V gene is TRBV30, the J gene TRBJ1-1, with 7 bases aligning to TRBD1. The CDR3 here is CAWIAGGNTEAFF. DNA for the CDR3: TGTGCCTGGATAGCAGGGGGGAACACTGAAGCTTTCTTT.